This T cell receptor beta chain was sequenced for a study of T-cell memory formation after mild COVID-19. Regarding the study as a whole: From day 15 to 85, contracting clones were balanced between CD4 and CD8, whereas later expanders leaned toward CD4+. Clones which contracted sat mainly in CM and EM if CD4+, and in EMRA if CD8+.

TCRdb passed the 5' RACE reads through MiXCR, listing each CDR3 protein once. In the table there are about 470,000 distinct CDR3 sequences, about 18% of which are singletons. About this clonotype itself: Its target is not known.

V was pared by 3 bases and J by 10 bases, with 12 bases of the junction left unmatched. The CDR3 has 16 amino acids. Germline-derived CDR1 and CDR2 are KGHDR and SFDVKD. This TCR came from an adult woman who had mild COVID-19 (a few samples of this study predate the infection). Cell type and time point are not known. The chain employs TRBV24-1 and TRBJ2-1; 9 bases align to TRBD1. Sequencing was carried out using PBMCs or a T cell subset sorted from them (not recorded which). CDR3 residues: CATSDHDRDRVLEQFF. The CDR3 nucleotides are TGTGCCACCAGTGATCACGACCGGGACAGGGTTTTGGAGCAGTTCTTC.